This is a list of T cell receptor beta chains from one sample in a study of radiation and T cells in renal cell carcinoma. Measured with immunoSEQ multiplex PCR; TCRdb has only the in-frame clones, and not every one. Found here are tens of thousands of clones, around 81% of them singletons; the top ten hold over 6%. Specimen: blood, collected from a patient whose treatment included radiotherapy and nephrectomy. The receptor source for this set is a man in his sixties with renal cell carcinoma. CDR3s include the opening cysteine and the closing phenylalanine or tryptophan. Rows give clone size only sometimes, using once, few, many, or a class for an expanded clone.

v_gene: TRBV7-9; abundance: NA; CDR3aa: CASTPGEGYTF
v_gene: TRBV29-1; abundance: NA; CDR3aa: CSTGQGLIRGNTEAFF
v_gene: TRBV6-1; abundance: NA; CDR3aa: CASSESGGAATDTEAFF
v_gene: TRBV6-6; abundance: NA; CDR3aa: CASSYAGDIPGHF
v_gene: TRBV4-3; abundance: NA; CDR3aa: CASSQDFQRNYGYTF
v_gene: TRBV11-3; abundance: NA; CDR3aa: CASSLGGRAGWTEAFF
v_gene: TRBV5-6; abundance: NA; CDR3aa: CASSLRTGGNEKLFF
v_gene: TRBV28; abundance: NA; CDR3aa: CASSSGKGGYTF
v_gene: TRBV7-9; abundance: once; CDR3aa: CASSLTQGAFGYTF
v_gene: TRBV7-2; abundance: NA; CDR3aa: CASSRLAATYNEQFF
v_gene: TRBV21-1; abundance: once; CDR3aa: CASSAAGPRTDTQYF
v_gene: TRBV7-9; abundance: once; CDR3aa: CASSSGGLRAQETQYF
v_gene: TRBV11-2; abundance: NA; CDR3aa: CASSSGTGGTYEQYF
v_gene: TRBV30; abundance: NA; CDR3aa: CAWSGFLAGARSSYNEQFF
v_gene: TRBV19; abundance: NA; CDR3aa: CAIQSAGELFF
v_gene: TRBV4-1; abundance: once; CDR3aa: CASSQPDRVDEKLFF
v_gene: TRBV14; abundance: NA; CDR3aa: CASSPNTDPVYGYTF
v_gene: TRBV18; abundance: NA; CDR3aa: CASSDGTNEKLFF
v_gene: TRBV27; abundance: NA; CDR3aa: CASSFGADPSTDTQYF
v_gene: TRBV9; abundance: NA; CDR3aa: CASSPQLGNYGYTF
v_gene: TRBV27; abundance: NA; CDR3aa: CASSLHGAGELFF
v_gene: TRBV21-1; abundance: NA; CDR3aa: CASRTDRGGRRYGYTF
v_gene: TRBV5-1; abundance: NA; CDR3aa: CASSLGAAQETQYF
v_gene: TRBV25-1; abundance: NA; CDR3aa: CASSEGKGRGPGEQYF
v_gene: TRBV30; abundance: NA; CDR3aa: CAWSRDNYEQYF
v_gene: TRBV18; abundance: NA; CDR3aa: CASSRRQGRADTDTQYF
v_gene: TRBV28; abundance: NA; CDR3aa: CASSLLGGTGELFF
v_gene: TRBV10-3; abundance: NA; CDR3aa: CAISDLQETQYF
v_gene: TRBV19; abundance: few; CDR3aa: CASSILRDRVTEAFF
v_gene: TRBV11-3; abundance: NA; CDR3aa: CASSRGQVDGYTF
v_gene: TRBV2; abundance: few; CDR3aa: CASGGGDTGELFF
v_gene: TRBV5-4; abundance: NA; CDR3aa: CASSSGGSGGSDTQYF
v_gene: TRBV4-1; abundance: NA; CDR3aa: CASASSRLNKRATGELFF
v_gene: TRBV6-5; abundance: NA; CDR3aa: CATTAGGYNEQFF
v_gene: TRBV7-2; abundance: NA; CDR3aa: CASSPREAGRGYTF
v_gene: TRBV18; abundance: NA; CDR3aa: CASSPKTRDTQYF
v_gene: TRBV7-6; abundance: NA; CDR3aa: CASSRAAGIAGNTIYF
v_gene: TRBV7-2; abundance: NA; CDR3aa: CASSAGLAGGFQETQYF
v_gene: TRBV15; abundance: NA; CDR3aa: CATSRDPPLLAGWGTDTQYF
v_gene: TRBV7-2; abundance: NA; CDR3aa: CASSPELAKNIQYF
v_gene: TRBV11-3; abundance: NA; CDR3aa: CASSFSSGTDTQYF
v_gene: TRBV6-5; abundance: NA; CDR3aa: CASSYVGGRDYEQYF
v_gene: TRBV5-1; abundance: NA; CDR3aa: CASSYVTGTSVYNEQFF
v_gene: TRBV14; abundance: NA; CDR3aa: CASSPLLGQTQETQYF
v_gene: TRBV6-1; abundance: NA; CDR3aa: CASSEGGGAIGELFF